Below, 27 T cell receptor beta chains from the same sample are listed, as sequenced in a study of cytomegalovirus exposure and HLA in healthy donors. The PCR contained 60 Vbeta and 13 Jbeta primers. TCRdb keeps only in-frame clones here, not all; method: immunoSEQ multiplex PCR. With 120,000 to 150,000 clones in the sample, the ten largest clones hold around 1.5%. The specimen sequenced was PBMCs. The receptors originated from a woman aged 45-60 years in good health and CMV-seronegative.

The rearrangement joins TRBV18 to TRBJ1-1; 7 nucleotides agree with TRBD1. The V and J ends lost 3 bases and 5 bases, in that order; junction bases with no gene match: 6. Germline V CDR1 and CDR2: KGHSH, LQKENI. The CDR3 has 14 amino acids. The CDR3 DNA is TGTGCCAGCTCACCGGGGACAGTTTTAACTGAAGCTTTCTTT. Translation: CASSPGTVLTEAFF.

This chain uses TRBV27 with TRBJ1-1; D call uncertain. The germline V and J ends were trimmed by 5 bases and 10 bases, with 14 bases remaining between them. Germline V CDR1 and CDR2: MNHEY, SMNVEV (reference sequence). The CDR3 sequence is 12 residues long. The CDR3 DNA is TGTGCCAGCAGTCCCACGGGTTTGAGAGCTTTCTTT. Translation gives CASSPTGLRAFF.

The gene calls are TRBV9 and TRBJ1-2; tentative D call: TRBD1 (5 bases). The CDR3 spans 16 residues. Trimming pared 2 bases from V and 0 bases from J, leaving 14 bases between. Germline CDR1 reads SGDLS; CDR2 reads YYNGEE. In DNA, the CDR3 is TGTGCCAGCAGCGTTTCTCCAGGGCTAGCTAACTATGGCTACACCTTC. This translates into CASSVSPGLANYGYTF.

V gene TRBV2 combines with J gene TRBJ1-4, with a weak D call TRBD1 (6 bases). The V gene's germline CDR1 is SNHLY and CDR2 FYNNEI. Trimming stripped 2 bases from V and 4 bases from J, with 8 bases between. This CDR3 comprises 14 residues. Here the CDR3 reads CASSENRDNEKLFF. CDR3 sequence (DNA): TGTGCCAGCAGTGAAAACAGGGATAATGAAAAACTGTTTTTT.

CDR3 sequence reads: CASSKGLLSYNEQFF. DNA for the CDR3: TGTGCCAGCAGTAAAGGACTCCTCTCCTACAATGAGCAGTTCTTC. This sequence joins TRBV6-6 and TRBJ2-1, with D possibly being TRBD2 (5 bases). Between the trimmed V and J ends, which lost 5 bases and 0 bases, there was a span of 11 bases. Germline V lookup: CDR1 MNHNY, CDR2 SVGAGI (reference sequence). The CDR3 has 15 amino acids.

This rearrangement joins TRBV6-4 to TRBJ1-1; D ambiguous. Trimming left V 0 bases short and J 5 bases short, with 19 bases between. Germline CDR1 MRHNA, CDR2 SNTAGT. The CDR3 totals 17 residues. CDR3 coding DNA: TGTGCCAGCAGTGACTCGGATGGCAAATGGAGGAGTACTGAAGCTTTCTTT. This sequence encodes CASSDSDGKWRSTEAFF.

J is TRBJ2-7 and V is TRBV29-1; perhaps TRBD2 as D (5 bases). Per the germline V gene, CDR1 is SQVTM and CDR2 is ANQGSEA. Between the trimmed V and J ends, which lost 7 bases and 3 bases, there was a span of 22 bases. The CDR3 length is 15 residues. CDR3 loop: CSAGVGDSDYYEQYF. The CDR3 nucleotides read TGCAGCGCTGGGGTGGGAGATAGCGATTACTACGAGCAGTACTTC.

The CDR3 loop reads CASSAIASQYF. The CDR3 DNA reads TGTGCCAGCAGCGCAATCGCGAGTCAGTACTTC. The chain employs TRBV7-9 and TRBJ2-7; D is unclear. Germline CDR1 and CDR2: SEHNR and FQNEAQ (reference sequence). This CDR3 comprises 11 residues. With 5 bases removed from V and 10 bases from J, the gap between germline ends came to 12 bases.

This sequence joins TRBV30 and TRBJ2-5, with TRBD2 matching 14 bases. This CDR3 spans 17 amino acids. CDR1 GTSNPN and CDR2 SVGIG come from the germline V gene (reference sequence). The V and J ends lost 0 bases and 7 bases, in that order; junction bases with no gene match: 10. The CDR3 DNA follows: TGTGCCTGGAGTGTTCGGACTAGCGGGGGGCCGACAGGGACCCAGTACTTC. Protein product: CAWSVRTSGGPTGTQYF. The full variable domain, with the rest looked up from reference TRBV30 and TRBJ2-5, is SQTIHQWPATLVQPVGSPLSLECTVEGTSNPNLYWYRQAAGRGLQLLFYSVGIGQISSEVPQNLSASRPQDRQFILSSKKLLLSDSGFYLCAWSVRTSGGPTGTQYFGPGTRLLVL.

The chain has TRBV6-1 and TRBJ2-7, with TRBD2 matching over 7 bases. This CDR3 region has 14 residues. V lost 4 bases, J lost 12 bases, and 15 bases stayed unmatched. CDR1 and CDR2 from the germline V gene are MNHNS and SASEGT. In DNA form, the CDR3 reads TGTGCCAGCAGTGTGACAGCGGGGAAGGCTCCGGGGTACTTC. Protein: CASSVTAGKAPGYF.

For the CDR3, the DNA is TGCAGCGTTTCAGGGACTGGGGCCAACGTCCTGACTTTC. This sequence encodes CSVSGTGANVLTF. The V gene is TRBV29-1, the J gene TRBJ2-6, with D tentatively TRBD1 (5 bases). Trimming removed 5 bases from V and 2 bases from J, with 7 bases in between. Germline loops: CDR1 SQVTM, CDR2 ANQGSEA. The CDR3 sequence is 13 residues long.

This chain connects TRBV19 to TRBJ2-1; possible D gene TRBD2, 5 bases. The CDR3 has 14 amino acids. The V end lost 3 bases, the J end lost 6 bases, and 12 bases lay between the germline ends. Germline V CDR1 and CDR2: LNHDA, SQIVND (reference sequence). CDR3 sequence reads: CASSIPDGINEQFF. The CDR3, as DNA: TGTGCCAGTAGTATTCCGGACGGGATCAATGAGCAGTTCTTC.

V and J are TRBV5-5 and TRBJ1-3; D might be TRBD1 (5 bases). Germline V lookup: CDR1 SGHKS, CDR2 YYEKEE (reference sequence). The CDR3 loop spans 17 amino acids. The V gene lost 0 bases and the J gene lost 4 bases, with 17 bases spanning the gap. The CDR3 DNA sequence: TGTGCCAGCAGCTTGGGGCTCCAGGGAAGAATCGGAAACACCATATATTTT. Its translation: CASSLGLQGRIGNTIYF.

This rearrangement joins TRBV2 to TRBJ2-7; the match to TRBD2 covers 9 bases. This CDR3 spans 15 amino acids. The V gene's germline CDR1 is SNHLY and CDR2 FYNNEI. The V and J ends lost 2 bases and 2 bases, in that order; junction bases with no gene match: 4. The CDR3 DNA follows: TGTGCCAGCAGTGAATTGATAGCGGGGGCCTACGAGCAGTACTTC. Translation gives CASSELIAGAYEQYF.

This chain joins TRBV30 and TRBJ1-2, with D unclear. The CDR3 is 12 amino acids. Deletions cut 4 bases from V and 7 bases from J, with 13 bases between. Germline V lookup: CDR1 GTSNPN, CDR2 SVGIG (reference sequence). CDR3 sequence: CAWIPIGGGYTF. The DNA for the CDR3 is TGTGCCTGGATCCCAATCGGTGGTGGCTACACCTTC.

This chain joins TRBV6-1 and TRBJ1-1, with 9 bases identical to TRBD1. The CDR3 consists of 13 residues. The germline CDR1 and CDR2 sequences are MNHNS and SASEGT. V gave up 6 bases and J gave up 4 bases; unmatched junction bases: 3. The CDR3 DNA sequence: TGTGCCAGCAGGGAGACAGGGGGCACTGAAGCTTTCTTT. This encodes CASRETGGTEAFF.

The rearrangement uses TRBV4-1 and TRBJ1-5, with TRBD1 identical over 10 bases. Trimming took 5 bases from V and 6 from J; bases not matched to a gene: 7. The length of the CDR3 is 15 residues. Looked up from germline, CDR1 is MGHRA and CDR2 is YSYEKL. As DNA, the CDR3 is TGCGCCAGCAGCTCCGACAGGGGGCTGAGTCAGCCCCAGCATTTT. Translation: CASSSDRGLSQPQHF.

V usage is TRBV5-6 and J usage is TRBJ1-2; D perhaps matches TRBD1 (6 bases). V lost 4 bases and J lost 4, with 20 bases in between. Per germline, CDR1 SGHDT and CDR2 YYEEEE. The length of the CDR3 is 16 residues. CDR3 DNA sequence: TGTGCCAGCAGCCCATACGACAGGCCTTATTCCTATGGCTACACCTTC. It specifies CASSPYDRPYSYGYTF.

This chain joins TRBV6-6 and TRBJ2-5; TRBD2 aligns across 8 bases. Germline V gene data show CDR1 as MNHNY and CDR2 as SVGAGI (reference sequence). Trimming removed 7 bases from V and 5 bases from J; junction bases left unmatched: 9. This CDR3 spans 14 amino acids. For the CDR3, the DNA is TGTGCCAGCACCTATACGGGGGGGGAGGAGACCCAGTACTTC. Translation: CASTYTGGEETQYF.

The J gene is TRBJ1-5, the V gene TRBV9; tentatively, D is TRBD1 (5 bases). The CDR3 spans 14 residues. CDR1 and CDR2 (germline): SGDLS, YYNGEE. Trimming shortened V by 5 bases and J by 2 bases, and 11 bases separated the two germline ends. The CDR3 spells CASSAGFGNQPQHF. The CDR3, as DNA: TGTGCCAGCAGTGCAGGGTTTGGCAATCAGCCCCAGCATTTT.

The rearrangement joins TRBV7-6 to TRBJ2-7; the D gene is possibly TRBD2 (6 bases). Germline V CDR1 and CDR2: SGHVS, FNYEAQ. V was cut by 5 bases and J by 6 bases, with 20 bases left in between. The CDR3 totals 15 residues. CDR3 sequence (DNA): TGTGCCAGCAGCCCCGAAGTTTCGGTGGGAGGCGAGCAGTACTTC. It codes for CASSPEVSVGGEQYF. Filled out from reference TRBV7-6 and TRBJ2-7, the complete variable domain reads GAGVSQSPRYKVTKRGQDVALRCDPISGHVSLYWYRQALGQGPEFLTYFNYEAQQDKSGLPNDRFSAERPEGSISTLTIQRTEQRDSAMYRCASSPEVSVGGEQYFGPGTRLTVT.

The genes are TRBV28 and TRBJ2-1; TRBD1 matches 7 bases. CDR1 and CDR2 (germline): MDHEN, SYDVKM. V lost 6 bases and J lost 4; bases outside the gene matches: 9. The CDR3 has 15 residues. Here the CDR3 DNA reads TGTGCCAGCAGCGCCGGCCCGGGACAGTACAATGAGCAGTTCTTC. This translates into CASSAGPGQYNEQFF.

The CDR3 is CASSLGGVEETQYF. The CDR3 DNA is TGCGCCAGCAGCTTGGGGGGGGTAGAAGAGACCCAGTACTTC. The rearrangement uses TRBV5-1 and TRBJ2-5; possibly TRBD2 for D (6 bases). CDR1 and CDR2 from the germline V gene are SGHRS and YFSETQ. The CDR3 has 14 residues. With 0 bases removed from V and 3 bases from J, the gap between germline ends came to 9 bases.

This sequence joins TRBV28 and TRBJ2-7, with 7 bases that match TRBD2. There are 16 residues in the CDR3. CDR1 and CDR2 from the germline V gene are MDHEN and SYDVKM. Trimming cost V 8 bases and J 0 bases; bases outside gene matches: 13. The CDR3 spells CASRDYLASSSYEQYF. The CDR3 DNA is TGTGCCAGCCGGGACTACCTCGCGTCGAGCTCCTACGAGCAGTACTTC.

J is TRBJ2-2 and V is TRBV6-1; 8 bases match TRBD1. V was pared by 7 bases and J by 7 bases, with 5 bases of the junction left unmatched. This CDR3 is built from 13 residues. CDR1 and CDR2 (germline): MNHNS, SASEGT. In DNA, the CDR3 is TGTGCCAGCAAATTTACAGGGGGCGGGGAGCTGTTTTTT. Translation gives CASKFTGGGELFF.

CDR3: CASSPSGGPGETQYF. As DNA, the CDR3 is TGTGCCAGCAGCCCCTCTGGAGGGCCGGGGGAGACCCAGTACTTC. V gene TRBV9 combines with J gene TRBJ2-5, with D maybe TRBD2 (6 bases). CDR1 is SGDLS and CDR2 is YYNGEE in the germline V gene. The CDR3 spans 15 residues. Trimming shortened V by 4 bases and J by 5 bases, and 18 bases separated the two germline ends. The full variable domain, in which reference TRBV9 and TRBJ2-5 provide the parts outside the CDR3, is DSGVTQTPKHLITATGQRVTLRCSPRSGDLSVYWYQQSLDQGLQFLIQYYNGEERAKGNILERFSAQQFPDLHSELNLSSLELGDSALYFCASSPSGGPGETQYFGPGTRLLVL.

The gene calls are TRBV18 and TRBJ2-1; the D gene is possibly TRBD1 (5 bases). V was clipped by 1 base and J by 0 bases, with 7 bases between them. This CDR3 has 15 amino acids. Germline CDR1 KGHSH, CDR2 LQKENI. CDR3 amino acids: CASSPLTVSYNEQFF. In DNA form, the CDR3 reads TGTGCCAGCTCACCACTGACAGTCTCCTACAATGAGCAGTTCTTC.